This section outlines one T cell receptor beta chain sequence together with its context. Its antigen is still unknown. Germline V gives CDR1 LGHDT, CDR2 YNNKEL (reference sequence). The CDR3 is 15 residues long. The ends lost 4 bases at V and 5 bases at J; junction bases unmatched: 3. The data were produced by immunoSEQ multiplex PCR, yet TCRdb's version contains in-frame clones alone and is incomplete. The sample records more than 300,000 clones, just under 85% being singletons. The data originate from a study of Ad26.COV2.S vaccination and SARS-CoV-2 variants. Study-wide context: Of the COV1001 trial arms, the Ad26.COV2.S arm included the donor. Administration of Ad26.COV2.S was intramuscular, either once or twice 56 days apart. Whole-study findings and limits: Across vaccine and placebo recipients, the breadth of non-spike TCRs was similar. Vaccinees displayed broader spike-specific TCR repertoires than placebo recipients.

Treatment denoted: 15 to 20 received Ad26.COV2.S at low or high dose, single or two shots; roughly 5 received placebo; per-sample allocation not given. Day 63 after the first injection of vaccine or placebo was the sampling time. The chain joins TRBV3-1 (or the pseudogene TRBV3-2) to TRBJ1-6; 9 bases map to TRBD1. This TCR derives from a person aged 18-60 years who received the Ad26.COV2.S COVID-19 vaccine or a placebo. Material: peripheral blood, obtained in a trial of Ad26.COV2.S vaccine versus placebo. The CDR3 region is CASSLQGANNSPLHF. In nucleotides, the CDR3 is TGTGCCAGCAGCCTACAGGGGGCTAATAATTCACCCCTCCACTTT.